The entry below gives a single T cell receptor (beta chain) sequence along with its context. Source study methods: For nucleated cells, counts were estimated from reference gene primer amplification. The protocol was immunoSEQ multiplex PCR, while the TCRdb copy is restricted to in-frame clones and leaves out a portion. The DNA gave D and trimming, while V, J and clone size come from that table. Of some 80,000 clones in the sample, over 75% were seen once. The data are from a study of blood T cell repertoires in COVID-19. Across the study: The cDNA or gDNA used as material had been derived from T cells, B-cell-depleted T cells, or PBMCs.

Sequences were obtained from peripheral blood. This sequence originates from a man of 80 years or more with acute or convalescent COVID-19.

CDR3 sequence (DNA): TGTGCCAGCAGTGAACTGACAGGGAGGAGCAATCAGCCCCAGCATTTT. Translated: CASSELTGRSNQPQHF. The chain carries TRBV6-1 and TRBJ1-5; 7 nucleotides align to TRBD1. The CDR3 spans 16 residues. CDR1 is MNHNS and CDR2 is SASEGT in the germline V gene. Unmatched junction bases numbered 5, after V lost 2 bases and J lost 1 base.